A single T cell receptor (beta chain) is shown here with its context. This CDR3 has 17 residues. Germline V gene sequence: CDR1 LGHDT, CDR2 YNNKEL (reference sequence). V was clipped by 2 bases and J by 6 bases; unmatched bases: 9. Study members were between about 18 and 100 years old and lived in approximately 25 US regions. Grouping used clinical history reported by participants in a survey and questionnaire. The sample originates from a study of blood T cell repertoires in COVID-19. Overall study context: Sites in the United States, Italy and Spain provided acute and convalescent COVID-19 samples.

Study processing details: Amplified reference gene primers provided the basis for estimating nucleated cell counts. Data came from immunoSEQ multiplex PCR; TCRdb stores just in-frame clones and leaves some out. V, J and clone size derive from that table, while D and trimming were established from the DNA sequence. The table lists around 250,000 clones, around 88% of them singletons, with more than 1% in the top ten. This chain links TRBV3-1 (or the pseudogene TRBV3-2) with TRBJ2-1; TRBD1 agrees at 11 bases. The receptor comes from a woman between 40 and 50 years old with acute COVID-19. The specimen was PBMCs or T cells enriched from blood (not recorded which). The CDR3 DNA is TGTGCCAGCAGCCAAACCCTAGGACAGGGGGCTCGCAATGAGCAGTTCTTC. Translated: CASSQTLGQGARNEQFF.